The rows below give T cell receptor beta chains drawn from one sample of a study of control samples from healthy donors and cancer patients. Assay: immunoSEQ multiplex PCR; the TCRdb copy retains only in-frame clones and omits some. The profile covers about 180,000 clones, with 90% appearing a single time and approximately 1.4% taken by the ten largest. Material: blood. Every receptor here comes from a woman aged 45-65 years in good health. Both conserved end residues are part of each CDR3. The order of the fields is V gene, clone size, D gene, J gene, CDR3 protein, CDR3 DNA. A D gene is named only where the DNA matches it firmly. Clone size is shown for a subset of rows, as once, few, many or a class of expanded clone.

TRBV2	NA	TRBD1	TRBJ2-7	CASRPLGGARANEQYF	TGTGCCAGCAGGCCGTTAGGGGGCGCGAGGGCCAACGAGCAGTACTTC
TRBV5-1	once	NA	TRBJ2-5	CASSLNWYQETQYF	TGCGCCAGCAGCTTAAACTGGTACCAAGAGACCCAGTACTTC
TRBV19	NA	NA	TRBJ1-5	CASRISGVGSWNQPQHF	TGTGCCAGTAGGATATCGGGGGTGGGGAGTTGGAATCAGCCCCAGCATTTT
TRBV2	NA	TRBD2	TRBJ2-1	CASAGGPYNEQFF	TGTGCCAGCGCGGGGGGCCCCTACAATGAGCAGTTCTTC
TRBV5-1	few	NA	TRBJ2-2	CASSPGGGQGYAGELFF	TGCGCCAGCAGCCCAGGAGGGGGACAAGGATATGCCGGGGAGCTGTTTTTT
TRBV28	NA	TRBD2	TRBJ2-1	CASTRGGAAYNEQFF	TGTGCCAGCACCCGGGGGGGAGCGGCGTACAATGAGCAGTTCTTC
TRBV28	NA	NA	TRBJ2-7	CASSFLGVNYEQYF	TGTGCCAGCAGTTTTTTGGGGGTAAATTACGAGCAGTACTTC
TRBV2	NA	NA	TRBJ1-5	CASRDSYSNQPQHF	TGTGCCAGCAGGGACAGTTATAGCAATCAGCCCCAGCATTTT
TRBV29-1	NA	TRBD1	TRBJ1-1	CSVDLRRDSLNTEAFF	TGCAGCGTTGACCTTCGGCGGGACAGTTTGAACACTGAAGCTTTCTTT
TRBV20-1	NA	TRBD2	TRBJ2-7	CSTDGTSDQYF	TGCAGTACAGACGGGACTAGCGACCAGTACTTC
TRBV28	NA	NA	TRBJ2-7	CASSFRAPGSYEQYF	TGTGCCAGCAGTTTCAGGGCCCCGGGCTCCTACGAGCAGTACTTC
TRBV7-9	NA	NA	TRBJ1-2	CASNAQLDYGYTF	TGTGCCAGCAACGCCCAGTTGGACTATGGCTACACCTTC
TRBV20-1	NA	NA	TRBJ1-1	CSASRQANQAFF	TGCAGTGCTAGTAGACAGGCTAATCAGGCTTTCTTT
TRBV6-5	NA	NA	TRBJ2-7	CASSFDSFYEQYF	TGTGCCAGCAGTTTTGACTCATTCTACGAGCAGTACTTC
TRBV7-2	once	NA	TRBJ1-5	CASSYDLFQPQHF	TGTGCCAGCAGTTACGACCTATTCCAGCCCCAGCATTTT
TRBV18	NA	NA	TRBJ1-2	CASSPDGNYGYTF	TGTGCCAGCTCGCCGGACGGTAACTATGGCTACACCTTC
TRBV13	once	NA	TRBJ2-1	CASRILTGSSYNEQFF	TGTGCCAGCAGAATTCTTACTGGGAGCTCCTACAATGAGCAGTTCTTC
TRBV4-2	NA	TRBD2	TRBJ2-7	CASSQEGMLAGGYEQYF	TGTGCCAGCAGCCAAGAAGGGATGCTAGCGGGAGGGTACGAGCAGTACTTC
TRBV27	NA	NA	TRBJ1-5	CASSLLVGGEPNQPQHF	TGTGCCAGCAGTTTACTGGTCGGGGGGGAGCCCAATCAGCCCCAGCATTTT
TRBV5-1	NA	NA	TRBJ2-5	CASSLAGGVETQYF	TGCGCCAGCAGCTTGGCCGGAGGGGTAGAGACCCAGTACTTC
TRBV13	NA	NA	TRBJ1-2	CASSLTAGGGLYGYTF	TGTGCCAGCAGCTTAACCGCGGGCGGGGGACTCTATGGCTACACCTTC
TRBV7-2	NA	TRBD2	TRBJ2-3	CASTRRGGRADTQYF	TGTGCCAGCACCCGGCGGGGGGGCCGGGCAGATACGCAGTATTTT
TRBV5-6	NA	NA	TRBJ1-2	CASSLVQASPSYGYTF	TGTGCCAGCAGCTTGGTGCAGGCCTCACCCTCCTATGGCTACACCTTC
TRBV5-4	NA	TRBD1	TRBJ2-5	CASSWDREETQYF	TGTGCCAGCAGCTGGGACAGGGAAGAGACCCAGTACTTC
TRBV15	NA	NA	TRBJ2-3	CATSTLTGQGNTDTQYF	TGTGCCACCAGCACCCTAACGGGGCAGGGGAACACAGATACGCAGTATTTT
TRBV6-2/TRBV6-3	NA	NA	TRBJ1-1	CASSSLTVTNTEAFF	TGTGCCAGCAGTTCCCTCACGGTAACGAACACTGAAGCTTTCTTT
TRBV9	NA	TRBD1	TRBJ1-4	CASSARDSLEKLFF	TGTGCCAGCAGCGCCCGGGACAGCCTCGAAAAACTGTTTTTT
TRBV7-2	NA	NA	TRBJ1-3	CASSLVLGHSGNTIYF	TGTGCCAGCAGCTTGGTCCTAGGGCACTCTGGAAACACCATATATTTT
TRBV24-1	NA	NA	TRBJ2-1	CATTRDSSSYNEQFF	TGTGCCACGACCCGGGACTCAAGCTCCTACAATGAGCAGTTCTTC
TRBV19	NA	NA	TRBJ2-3	CAIAPKTSPDTQYF	TGTGCCATAGCCCCTAAGACCAGCCCAGATACGCAGTATTTT
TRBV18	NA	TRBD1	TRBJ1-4	CASSLQGAGKLFF	TGTGCCAGCTCCCTACAGGGGGCGGGAAAACTGTTTTTT
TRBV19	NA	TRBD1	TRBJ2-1	CASSSRDRGLEQFF	TGTGCCAGTAGTAGCCGGGACAGGGGTCTTGAACAGTTCTTC